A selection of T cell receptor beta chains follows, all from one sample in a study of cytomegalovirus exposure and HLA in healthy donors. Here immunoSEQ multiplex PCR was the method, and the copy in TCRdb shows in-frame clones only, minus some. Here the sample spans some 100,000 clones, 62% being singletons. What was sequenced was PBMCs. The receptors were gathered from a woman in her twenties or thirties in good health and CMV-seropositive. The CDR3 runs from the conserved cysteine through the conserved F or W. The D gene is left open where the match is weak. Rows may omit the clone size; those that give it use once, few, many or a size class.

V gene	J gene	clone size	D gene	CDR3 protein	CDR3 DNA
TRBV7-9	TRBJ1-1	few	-	CASSLAQGMNTEAFF	TGTGCCAGCAGCTTAGCGCAGGGTATGAACACTGAAGCTTTCTTT
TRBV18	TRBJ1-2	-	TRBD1	CASSPIRQGGNYGYTF	TGTGCCAGCTCACCTATTCGGCAGGGGGGTAACTATGGCTACACCTTC
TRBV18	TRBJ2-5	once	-	CASSPGQGETQYF	TGTGCCAGCTCACCGGGGCAGGGAGAGACCCAGTACTTC
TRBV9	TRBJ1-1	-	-	CASSVAGALNTEAFF	TGTGCCAGCAGCGTAGCAGGGGCCCTGAACACTGAAGCTTTCTTT
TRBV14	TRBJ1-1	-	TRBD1	CASSQQPGQRNEAFF	TGTGCCAGCAGCCAACAACCGGGACAGAGAAATGAAGCTTTCTTT
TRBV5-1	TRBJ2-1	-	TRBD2	CASSLGSSGGWSEQFF	TGCGCCAGCAGCTTGGGGTCTAGCGGGGGATGGAGTGAGCAGTTCTTC
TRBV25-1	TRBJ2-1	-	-	CASRPSLDNEQFF	TGTGCCAGCAGACCCAGTCTAGATAATGAGCAGTTCTTC
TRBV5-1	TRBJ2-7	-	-	CASSLAGDIARPEQYF	TGCGCCAGCAGCCTTGCGGGTGACATCGCTAGGCCCGAGCAGTACTTC
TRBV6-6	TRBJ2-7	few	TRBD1	CASSRTGTYEQYF	TGTGCCAGCAGCCGGACAGGGACCTACGAGCAGTACTTC
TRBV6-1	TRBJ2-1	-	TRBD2	CASSEEAGDYNEQFF	TGTGCCAGCAGTGAAGAAGCGGGGGATTACAATGAGCAGTTCTTC
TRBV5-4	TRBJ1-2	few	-	CASSLGAGTRPDYGYTF	TGTGCCAGCAGCTTGGGGGCCGGGACAAGGCCCGACTATGGCTACACCTTC
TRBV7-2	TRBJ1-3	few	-	CASSFHGGSGNTIYF	TGTGCCAGCAGCTTTCATGGGGGGTCTGGAAACACCATATATTTT
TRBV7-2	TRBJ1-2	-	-	CASSTPTSGYTF	TGTGCCAGCAGCACCCCTACTTCTGGCTACACCTTC
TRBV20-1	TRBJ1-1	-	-	CSASDSTEAFF	TGCAGTGCTTCGGACAGCACTGAAGCTTTCTTT
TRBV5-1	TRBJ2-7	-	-	CASSLWTSYEQYF	TGCGCCAGCAGCCTTTGGACATCCTACGAGCAGTACTTC
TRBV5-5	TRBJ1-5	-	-	CASSFLAGNNQPQHF	TGTGCCAGCAGCTTTTTGGCAGGGAACAATCAGCCCCAGCATTTT
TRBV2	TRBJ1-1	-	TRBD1	CASSAGQGTEAFF	TGTGCCAGCAGTGCGGGACAGGGCACTGAAGCTTTCTTT
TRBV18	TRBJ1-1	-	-	CASSPSKSEAFF	TGTGCCAGCTCACCATCGAAGAGTGAAGCTTTCTTT
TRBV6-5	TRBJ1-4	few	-	CASSYLGGEGEKLFF	TGTGCCAGCAGTTACTTAGGGGGTGAAGGTGAAAAACTGTTTTTT
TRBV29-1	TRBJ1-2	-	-	CSVEDQGRGIYGYPF	TGCAGCGTTGAAGACCAGGGGCGCGGCATCTATGGCTACCCCTTC
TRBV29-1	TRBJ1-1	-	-	CSVEDPVQGNTEAFF	TGCAGCGTTGAAGATCCGGTACAGGGCAACACTGAAGCTTTCTTT
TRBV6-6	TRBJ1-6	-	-	CASSYLSPSSPLHF	TGTGCCAGCAGTTACTTGAGCCCTAGCTCACCCCTCCACTTT
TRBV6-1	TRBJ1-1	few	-	CASRRDLALNTEAFF	TGTGCCAGCAGACGGGACTTGGCTTTGAACACTGAAGCTTTCTTT
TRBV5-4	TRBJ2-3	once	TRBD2	CASSFGGADTQYF	TGTGCCAGCAGCTTCGGGGGGGCAGATACGCAGTATTTT
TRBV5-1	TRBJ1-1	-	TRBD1	CASSLERTGRVMNTEAFF	TGCGCCAGCAGCTTGGAGAGGACAGGGCGAGTCATGAACACTGAAGCTTTCTTT
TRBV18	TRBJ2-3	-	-	CASSPAGTDTQYF	TGTGCCAGCTCACCAGCAGGCACAGATACGCAGTATTTT
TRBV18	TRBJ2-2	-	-	CASSPRRATGELFF	TGTGCCAGCTCACCAAGGAGGGCAACCGGGGAGCTGTTTTTT
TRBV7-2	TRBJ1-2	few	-	CASSLGFDSGYTF	TGTGCCAGCAGCCTTGGGTTCGACAGCGGCTACACCTTC
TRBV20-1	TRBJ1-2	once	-	CSAQAYGYTF	TGCAGTGCCCAGGCCTATGGCTACACCTTC
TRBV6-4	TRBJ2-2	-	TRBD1	CASSQGAHGELFF	TGTGCCAGCAGCCAGGGGGCTCACGGGGAGCTGTTTTTT
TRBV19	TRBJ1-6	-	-	CASSPLGGSYNSPLHF	TGTGCCAGTAGTCCCCTTGGAGGCTCCTATAATTCACCCCTCCACTTT
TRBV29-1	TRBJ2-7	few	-	CSVHRGGREQYF	TGCAGCGTACACCGTGGAGGGCGCGAGCAGTACTTC
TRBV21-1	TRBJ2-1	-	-	CASSKGDGVGRRLVIEQFF	TGTGCCAGCAGCAAAGGGGACGGGGTTGGGAGGAGGCTAGTCATTGAGCAGTTCTTC
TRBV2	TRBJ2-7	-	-	CASSEDRGPGYEQYF	TGTGCCAGCAGCGAGGATCGGGGTCCGGGCTACGAGCAGTACTTC
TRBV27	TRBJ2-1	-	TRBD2	CASSLGLAGEQFF	TGTGCCAGCAGTTTGGGACTAGCTGGTGAGCAGTTCTTC
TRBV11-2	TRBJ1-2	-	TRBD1	CASSLRQGGYGYPF	TGTGCCAGCAGCCTCCGACAGGGCGGCTATGGCTACCCCTTC
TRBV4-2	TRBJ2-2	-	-	CASSQDSGFGELFF	TGTGCCAGCAGCCAAGATTCAGGTTTCGGGGAGCTGTTTTTT
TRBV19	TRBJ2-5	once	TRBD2	CASSIDASGGQETQYF	TGTGCCAGTAGTATCGACGCTAGCGGGGGCCAAGAGACCCAGTACTTC
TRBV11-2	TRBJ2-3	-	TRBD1	CASSGTGGTDTQYF	TGTGCCAGCAGCGGGACAGGGGGCACAGATACGCAGTATTTT
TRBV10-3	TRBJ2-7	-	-	CATSGTQGYEQYF	TGTGCCACCTCCGGGACACAAGGGTACGAGCAGTACTTC
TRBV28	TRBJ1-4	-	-	CASRGWSGPINEKLFF	TGTGCCAGCCGAGGCTGGAGTGGCCCCATTAATGAAAAACTGTTTTTT
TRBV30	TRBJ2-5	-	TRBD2	CAWSVSPSGGQTQYF	TGTGCCTGGAGTGTATCCCCTAGCGGGGGACAGACCCAGTACTTC